This T cell receptor (beta chain) was sequenced in a study of T cells in Graves' hyperthyroidism and ophthalmopathy. On the study more broadly: Blood was drawn when the patient was first diagnosed and still untreated. Whole-study findings and limits: Before onset, by a median of around six months, the model predicted ophthalmopathy.

The CDR3 contains 14 residues. Trimming removed 3 bases at V and 5 bases at J, with 13 bases between. Germline CDR1 and CDR2: LNHDA and SQIVND (reference sequence). This clonotype was detected only a few times. Its cognate antigen is unknown. The CDR3 regions of TCR beta were amplified from RNA transcripts. A set of HTBI primers served as the primers for a first-round RT-PCR of the TCR CDR3. TCRdb reprocessed the multiplex PCR reads with MiXCR, giving one entry per CDR3 protein. The table has hundreds of thousands of distinct CDR3 sequences, under 20% seen once. The sample consisted of blood. The TCR was taken from a woman aged 50 to 60 with Graves' hyperthyroidism that later progressed to Graves' ophthalmopathy. This chain connects TRBV19 to TRBJ1-2, with D tentatively TRBD1 (6 bases). The CDR3 DNA follows: TGTGCCAGTAGTATCCGGGACAAAACGTATGGCTACACCTTC. Encoded protein: CASSIRDKTYGYTF.